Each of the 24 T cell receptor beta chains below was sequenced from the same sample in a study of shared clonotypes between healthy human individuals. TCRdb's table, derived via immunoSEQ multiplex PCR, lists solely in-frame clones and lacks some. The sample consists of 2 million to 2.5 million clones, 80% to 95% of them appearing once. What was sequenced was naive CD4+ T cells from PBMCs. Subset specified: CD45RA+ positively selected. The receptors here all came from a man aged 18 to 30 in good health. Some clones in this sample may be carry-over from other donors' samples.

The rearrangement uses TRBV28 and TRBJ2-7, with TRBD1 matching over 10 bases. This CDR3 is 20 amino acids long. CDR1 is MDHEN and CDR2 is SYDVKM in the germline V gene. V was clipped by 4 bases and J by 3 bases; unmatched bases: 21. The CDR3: CASSSVLPGQGKRTHYEQYF. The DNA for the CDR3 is TGTGCCAGCAGTTCAGTTCTGCCGGGACAGGGGAAGAGGACGCACTACGAGCAGTACTTC.

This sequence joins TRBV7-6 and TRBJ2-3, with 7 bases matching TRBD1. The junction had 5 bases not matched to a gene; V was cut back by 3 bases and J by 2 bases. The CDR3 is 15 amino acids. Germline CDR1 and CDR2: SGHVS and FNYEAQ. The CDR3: CASSLTGSDTDTQYF. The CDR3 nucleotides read TGTGCCAGCAGCTTGACAGGGTCCGACACAGATACGCAGTATTTT.

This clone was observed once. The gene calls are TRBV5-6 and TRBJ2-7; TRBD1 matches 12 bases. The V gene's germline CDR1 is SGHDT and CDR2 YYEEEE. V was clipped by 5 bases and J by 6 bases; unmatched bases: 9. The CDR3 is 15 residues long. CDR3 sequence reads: CASSYTGTGGLEQYF. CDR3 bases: TGTGCCAGCAGTTACACCGGGACAGGGGGCCTCGAGCAGTACTTC.

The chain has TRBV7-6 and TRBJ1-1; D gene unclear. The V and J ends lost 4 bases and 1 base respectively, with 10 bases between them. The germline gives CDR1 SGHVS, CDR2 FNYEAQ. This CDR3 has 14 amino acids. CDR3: CASSSTSTNTEAFF. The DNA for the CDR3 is TGTGCCAGCAGCTCGACGTCCACGAACACTGAAGCTTTCTTT.

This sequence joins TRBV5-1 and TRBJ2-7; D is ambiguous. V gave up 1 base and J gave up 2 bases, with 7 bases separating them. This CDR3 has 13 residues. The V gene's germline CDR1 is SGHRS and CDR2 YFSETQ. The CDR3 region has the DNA TGCGCCAGCAGCTTGCTTTTGACCTACGAGCAGTACTTC. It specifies CASSLLLTYEQYF. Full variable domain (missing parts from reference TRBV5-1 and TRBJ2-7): KAGVTQTPRYLIKTRGQQVTLSCSPISGHRSVSWYQQTPGQGLQFLFEYFSETQRNKGNFPGRFSGRQFSNSRSEMNVSTLELGDSALYLCASSLLLTYEQYFGPGTRLTVT.

The CDR3 region is CASSLALTGTYEQYF. As DNA, the CDR3 is TGTGCCAGCAGCTTAGCGCTGACAGGAACCTACGAGCAGTACTTC. This chain connects TRBV7-6 to TRBJ2-7; possibly TRBD1 for D (6 bases). The germline V gene encodes CDR1 SGHVS and CDR2 FNYEAQ. The CDR3 sequence is 15 residues long. With 0 bases removed from V and 2 bases from J, the gap between germline ends came to 11 bases.

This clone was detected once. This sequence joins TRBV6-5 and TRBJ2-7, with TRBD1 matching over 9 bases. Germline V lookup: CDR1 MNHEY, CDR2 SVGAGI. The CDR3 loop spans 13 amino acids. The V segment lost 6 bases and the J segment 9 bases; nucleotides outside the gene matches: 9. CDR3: CASRTGTGLVQYF. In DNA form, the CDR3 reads TGTGCCAGCAGAACCGGGACAGGGCTGGTGCAGTACTTC.

CDR3 amino acids: CASRKQVASYEQYF. In nucleotides, the CDR3 is TGTGCCAGCAGGAAACAGGTGGCCTCCTACGAGCAGTACTTC. The V and J genes are TRBV6-1 and TRBJ2-7, with D possibly being TRBD1 (5 bases). Between the trimmed V and J ends, which lost 6 bases and 0 bases, there was a span of 12 bases. Germline lookup yields CDR1 MNHNS and CDR2 SASEGT. The CDR3 loop spans 14 amino acids.

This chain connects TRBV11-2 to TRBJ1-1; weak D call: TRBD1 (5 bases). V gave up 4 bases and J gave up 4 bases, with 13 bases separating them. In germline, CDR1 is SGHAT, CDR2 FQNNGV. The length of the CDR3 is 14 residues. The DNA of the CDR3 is TGTGCCAGCAGCTCCGGGACGAGGGGCACTGAAGCTTTCTTT. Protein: CASSSGTRGTEAFF.

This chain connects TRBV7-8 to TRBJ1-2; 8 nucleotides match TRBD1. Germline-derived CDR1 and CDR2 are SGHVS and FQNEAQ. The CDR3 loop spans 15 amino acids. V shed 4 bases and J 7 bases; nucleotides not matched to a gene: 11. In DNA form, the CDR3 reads TGTGCCAGCAGCTCTTACACGCAGGGGGCGGGTGGCTACACCTTC. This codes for CASSSYTQGAGGYTF.

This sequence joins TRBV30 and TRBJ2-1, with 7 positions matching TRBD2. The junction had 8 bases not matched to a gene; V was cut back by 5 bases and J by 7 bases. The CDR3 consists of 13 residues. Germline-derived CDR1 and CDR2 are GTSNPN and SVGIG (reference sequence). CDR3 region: CAWGEGQINEQFF. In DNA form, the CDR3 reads TGTGCCTGGGGGGAGGGCCAAATAAATGAGCAGTTCTTC.

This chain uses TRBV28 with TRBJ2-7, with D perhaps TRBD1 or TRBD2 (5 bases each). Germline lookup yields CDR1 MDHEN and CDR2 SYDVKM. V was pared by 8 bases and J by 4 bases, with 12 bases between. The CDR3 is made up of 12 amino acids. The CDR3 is CASEGTVYEQYF. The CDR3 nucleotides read TGTGCCAGCGAGGGGACGGTTTACGAGCAGTACTTC. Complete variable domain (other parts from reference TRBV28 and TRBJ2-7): DVKVTQSSRYLVKRTGEKVFLECVQDMDHENMFWYRQDPGLGLRLIYFSYDVKMKEKGDIPEGYSVSREKKERFSLILESASTNQTSMYLCASEGTVYEQYFGPGTRLTVT.

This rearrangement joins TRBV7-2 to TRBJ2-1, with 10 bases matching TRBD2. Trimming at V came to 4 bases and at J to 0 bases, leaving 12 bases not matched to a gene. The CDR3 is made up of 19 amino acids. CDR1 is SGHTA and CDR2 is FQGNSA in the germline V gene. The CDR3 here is CASSSGLAARIVSYNEQFF. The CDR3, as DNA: TGTGCCAGCAGCTCCGGACTAGCGGCCCGGATCGTCTCCTACAATGAGCAGTTCTTC.

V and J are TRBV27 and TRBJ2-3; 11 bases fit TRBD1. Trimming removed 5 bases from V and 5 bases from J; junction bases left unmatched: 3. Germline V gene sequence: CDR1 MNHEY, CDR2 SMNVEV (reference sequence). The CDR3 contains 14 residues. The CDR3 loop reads CASSRGTGGDTQYF. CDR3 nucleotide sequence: TGTGCCAGCAGTCGAGGGACAGGGGGAGATACGCAGTATTTT.

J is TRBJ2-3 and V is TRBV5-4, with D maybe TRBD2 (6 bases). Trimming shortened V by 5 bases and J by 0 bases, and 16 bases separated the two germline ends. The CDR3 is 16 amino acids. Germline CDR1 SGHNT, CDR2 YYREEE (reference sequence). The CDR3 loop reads CASRPGVVKSTDTQYF. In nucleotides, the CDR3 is TGTGCCAGCAGACCGGGGGTAGTTAAGAGCACAGATACGCAGTATTTT.

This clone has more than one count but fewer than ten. CDR3 amino acids: CASRLTGFSNTEAFF. The CDR3 DNA reads TGTGCCAGCAGATTGACGGGATTCTCGAACACTGAAGCTTTCTTT. The V call is TRBV2, the J call TRBJ1-1; D gene uncertain. V lost 6 bases to trimming and J lost 1 base, with 15 bases between them. This CDR3 comprises 15 residues. Germline CDR1 and CDR2: SNHLY and FYNNEI.

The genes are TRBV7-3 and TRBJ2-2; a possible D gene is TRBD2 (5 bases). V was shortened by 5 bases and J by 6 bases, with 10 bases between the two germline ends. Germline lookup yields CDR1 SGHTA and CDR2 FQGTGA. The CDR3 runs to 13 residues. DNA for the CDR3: TGTGCCAGCAGCCCCCGGGGTCCCGGGGAGCTGTTTTTT. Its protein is CASSPRGPGELFF.

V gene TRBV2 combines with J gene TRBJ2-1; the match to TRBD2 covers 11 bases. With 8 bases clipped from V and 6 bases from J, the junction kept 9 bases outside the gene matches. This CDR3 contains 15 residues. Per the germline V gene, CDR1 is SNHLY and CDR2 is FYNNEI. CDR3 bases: TGTGCCAGCCTTAAACTAGCGGGAGTTCTCAATGAGCAGTTCTTC. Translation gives CASLKLAGVLNEQFF.

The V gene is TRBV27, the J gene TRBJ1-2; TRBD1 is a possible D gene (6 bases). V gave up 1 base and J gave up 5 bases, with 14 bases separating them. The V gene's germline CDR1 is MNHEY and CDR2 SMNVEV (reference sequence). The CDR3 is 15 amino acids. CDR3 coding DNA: TGTGCCAGCAGTTTATTCCTGGACAGCCCGTATGGCTACACCTTC. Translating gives CASSLFLDSPYGYTF.

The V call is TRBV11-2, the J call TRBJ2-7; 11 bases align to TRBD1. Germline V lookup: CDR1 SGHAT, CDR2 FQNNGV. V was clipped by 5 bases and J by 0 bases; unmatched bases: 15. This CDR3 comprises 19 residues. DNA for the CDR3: TGTGCCAGCAGCCAGATTTCCGGGACAGGGGGAAGGGGCTCCTACGAGCAGTACTTC. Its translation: CASSQISGTGGRGSYEQYF. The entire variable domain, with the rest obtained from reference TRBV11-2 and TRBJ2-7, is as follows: EAGVAQSPRYKIIEKRQSVAFWCNPISGHATLYWYQQILGQGPKLLIQFQNNGVVDDSQLPKDRFSAERLKGVDSTLKIQPAKLEDSAVYLCASSQISGTGGRGSYEQYFGPGTRLTVT.

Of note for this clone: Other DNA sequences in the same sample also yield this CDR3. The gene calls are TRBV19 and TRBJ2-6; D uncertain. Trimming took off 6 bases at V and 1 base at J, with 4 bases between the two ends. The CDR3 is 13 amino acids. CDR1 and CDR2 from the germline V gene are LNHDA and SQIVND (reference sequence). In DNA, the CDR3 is TGTGCCAGTAGGATTTCTGGGGCCAACGTCCTGACTTTC. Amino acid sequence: CASRISGANVLTF.

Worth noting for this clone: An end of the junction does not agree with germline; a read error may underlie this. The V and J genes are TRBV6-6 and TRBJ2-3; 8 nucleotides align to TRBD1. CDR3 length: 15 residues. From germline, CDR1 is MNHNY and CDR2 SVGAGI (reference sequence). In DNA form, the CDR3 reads TGTGCCAGCAGTCACTCCAGGGGGCAGACAGATACGCAGTATTTT. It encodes CASSHSRGQTDTQYF.

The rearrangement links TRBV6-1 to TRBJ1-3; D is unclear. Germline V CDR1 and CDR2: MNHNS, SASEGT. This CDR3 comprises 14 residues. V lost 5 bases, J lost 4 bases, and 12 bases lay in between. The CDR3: CASSLANGGNTIYF. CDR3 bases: TGTGCCAGCAGTCTCGCCAACGGGGGAAACACCATATATTTT.

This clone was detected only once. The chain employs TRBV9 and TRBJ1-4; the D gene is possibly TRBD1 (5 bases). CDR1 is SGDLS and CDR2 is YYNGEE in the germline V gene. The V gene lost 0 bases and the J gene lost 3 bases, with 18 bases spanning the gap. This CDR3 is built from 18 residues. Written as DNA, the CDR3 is TGTGCCAGCAGCGTAGGACCCGGGGACCGGTTTTCTAATGAAAAACTGTTTTTT. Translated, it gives CASSVGPGDRFSNEKLFF.